Listed below are T cell receptor beta chains from one sample, sequenced in a study of OX40 agonist ivuxolimab in advanced cancers. TCRdb's copy holds only in-frame clones and misses some; the assay was immunoSEQ multiplex PCR. Among about 70,000 clones listed, 80% to 90% were seen once. Source: CD4+ or CD8+ T cells sorted from blood, taken in a trial of the OX40 agonist ivuxolimab. The receptors originated from an adult with an advanced solid tumor such as melanoma, head and neck, liver or kidney cancer. Each CDR3 is given with its conserved first and last residue. D genes are given only for firm matches. Not every row has a clone size; where given, it reads once, few, many or a size class.

d_call,v_call,clone_size,j_call,cdr3_nt,cdr3_aa
NA,TRBV6-4,NA,TRBJ2-2,TGTGCCACCCGGGATTCGAACACCGGGGAGCTGTTTTTT,CATRDSNTGELFF
NA,TRBV28,NA,TRBJ1-4,TGTGCCAGCAAAGGGTGGGAGGGTAGGACTAATGAAAAACTGTTTTTT,CASKGWEGRTNEKLFF
NA,TRBV2,NA,TRBJ1-5,TGTGCCAGCAGTGAAAGGGCAGAATTTCCCAATCAGCCCCAGCATTTT,CASSERAEFPNQPQHF
TRBD1,TRBV9,medium-sized,TRBJ1-1,TGTGCCAGCAGCCAATTTGACAGGGACACTGAAGCTTTCTTT,CASSQFDRDTEAFF
TRBD1,TRBV2,medium-sized,TRBJ2-7,TGTGCCAGCAATGGACAGGGGGCCGCCTACGAGCAGTACTTC,CASNGQGAAYEQYF
NA,TRBV5-1,NA,TRBJ2-1,TGCGCCAGCAGCTTGCAGGGGACGAATGAGCAGTTCTTC,CASSLQGTNEQFF
TRBD1,TRBV28,NA,TRBJ1-2,TGTGCCAGCAGAAGGACAGGAAACTATGGCTACACCTTC,CASRRTGNYGYTF
TRBD2,TRBV10-3,NA,TRBJ2-5,TGTGCCATCCGGACTAGCGGGGGCGATCAAGAGACCCAGTACTTC,CAIRTSGGDQETQYF
TRBD2,TRBV10-3,NA,TRBJ2-1,TGTGCCATCAGGGGGAGCGGGGGAAACTACAATGAGCAGTTCTTC,CAIRGSGGNYNEQFF
NA,TRBV28,NA,TRBJ2-3,TGTGCCAGCAGTTTAAGAGACAGGTCTTTGGTTACGCAGTATTTT,CASSLRDRSLVTQYF
NA,TRBV14,NA,TRBJ1-5,TGTGCCAGCAGCCAAGGAGAAAATCAGCCCCAGCATTTT,CASSQGENQPQHF
NA,TRBV5-5,NA,TRBJ1-1,TGTGCCAGCAGCTTGGCCATTTACACTGAAGCTTTCTTT,CASSLAIYTEAFF
TRBD2,TRBV6-6,NA,TRBJ2-3,TGTGCCAGCAGTTATAGCGGGGGAGAAGCGGATACGCAGTATTTT,CASSYSGGEADTQYF
NA,TRBV30,NA,TRBJ1-2,TGTGCCTGGAGTGTAGCGTGGGGGGGCTCGGGTTCTCGGAATGGCTACACCTTC,CAWSVAWGGSGSRNGYTF
NA,TRBV11-2,few,TRBJ1-1,TGTGCCAGCAGCTTAGAGCCCGGGAAGTGGACTGAAGCTTTCTTT,CASSLEPGKWTEAFF
NA,TRBV29-1,NA,TRBJ2-7,TGCAGCGTTGGAATGGGTGCGTCCTACGAGCAGTACTTC,CSVGMGASYEQYF
NA,TRBV6-6,NA,TRBJ2-2,TGTGCCAGCAGCGTTGACAGCACTACCGGGCCCGGGGAGCTGTTTTTT,CASSVDSTTGPGELFF
TRBD1,TRBV7-2,NA,TRBJ2-7,TGTGCCAGCAGCGATAACAGGGGCTCCTACGAGCAGTACTTC,CASSDNRGSYEQYF
TRBD1,TRBV5-1,NA,TRBJ1-1,TGCGCCAGCAGCTTGGACAGGGGAATGGAAGCTTTCTTT,CASSLDRGMEAFF
NA,TRBV6-4,few,TRBJ1-1,TGTGCCAGCAGCCCGACGGTGCTGGGTGAAGCTTTCTTT,CASSPTVLGEAFF
NA,TRBV6-4,NA,TRBJ2-2,TGTGCCAGCAGTGACTCCGGAATTACCGGGGAGCTGTTTTTT,CASSDSGITGELFF
NA,TRBV27,once,TRBJ2-7,TGTGCCAGCAGGGACAAAGACGGCGGTGCCGAGCAGTACTTC,CASRDKDGGAEQYF
NA,TRBV5-4,NA,TRBJ1-1,TGTGCCAGCAGCTTGGGGGGGGGCCGGGACACTGAAGCTTTCTTT,CASSLGGGRDTEAFF
TRBD1,TRBV10-1,NA,TRBJ2-5,TGCGCCAGCAGTGAGTCACAGGGGGCCGTAGAGACCCAGTACTTC,CASSESQGAVETQYF
NA,TRBV18,NA,TRBJ2-1,TGTGCCAGCTCGACGGGTCAGAGCGATGAGCAGTTCTTC,CASSTGQSDEQFF
NA,TRBV10-2,NA,TRBJ2-1,TGCGCCAGCAGTCGACAGGTGTACAATGAGCAGTTCTTC,CASSRQVYNEQFF
NA,TRBV7-8,NA,TRBJ1-1,TGTGCCAGCAGGGCCGGGCCCCAGAACACTGAAGCTTTCTTT,CASRAGPQNTEAFF
TRBD1,TRBV5-1,NA,TRBJ1-2,TGCGCCAGCAGCCCGACAGGGCCGGAATATGGCTACACCTTC,CASSPTGPEYGYTF
NA,TRBV28,NA,TRBJ2-4,TGTGCCAGCAGTCCACAGAGGGGCAAAAACATTCAGTACTTC,CASSPQRGKNIQYF
NA,TRBV5-1,many,TRBJ2-7,TGCGCCAGCAGCCCGAAGGGACATCCCGGGGGGTCCTACGAGCAGTACTTC,CASSPKGHPGGSYEQYF
NA,TRBV5-6,NA,TRBJ1-5,TGTGCCAGCAGCTTGGTGGCAGCTTATAGCAATCAGCCCCAGCATTTT,CASSLVAAYSNQPQHF